This record covers a single T cell receptor (beta chain). Its specificity is unknown. Repertoires were generated with immunoSEQ multiplex PCR, while TCRdb's copy carries only in-frame clones and drops some. The sample includes about 120,000 clones, 93% seen only once; the top ten take over 0.15%. The sample comes from a study of siplizumab effects on memory and regulatory T cells. Overall study findings and caveats: Siplizumab cultures yielded proliferating Tregs whose suppressive function was not confirmed.

The CDR3 spans 15 residues. Germline trimming cut 6 bases from V and 6 bases from J; bases unmatched to any gene: 13. Germline V gene data show CDR1 as SQVTM and CDR2 as ANQGSEA. The rearrangement links TRBV29-1 to TRBJ1-2, with 10 bases fitting TRBD1. This TCR was recovered from a human donor in good health. The material sequenced was non-Treg CD4+ T cells sorted from blood. DNA of the CDR3: TGCAGCGTCAGTACCGGGACAGGGGTGATTGATGGCTACACCTTC. Translated: CSVSTGTGVIDGYTF. The full variable domain, its missing parts supplied by reference TRBV29-1 and TRBJ1-2, is SAVISQKPSRDICQRGTSLTIQCQVDSQVTMMFWYRQQPGQSLTLIATANQGSEATYESGFVIDKFPISRPNLTFSTLTVSNMSPEDSSIYLCSVSTGTGVIDGYTFGSGTRLTVV.